The clone carrying this T cell receptor (beta chain) was recorded a few times. This sample was taken from a study of CD8 T cells in ankylosing spondylitis. Deletions cut 4 bases from V and 14 bases from J, with 15 bases between. The CDR3 has 13 amino acids. Each CDR3 protein is one row after TCRdb ran MiXCR on the 5' RACE reads. The data show about 360,000 distinct CDR3 sequences, with 20% to 25% seen just once and roughly 13% held by the top ten. Sample: blood, either unsorted or a sorted T cell fraction (not recorded which). The chain links TRBV12-3 or TRBV12-4 to TRBJ1-6; tentatively, D is TRBD1 (5 bases). This receptor was taken from a male donor with ankylosing spondylitis or in good health (not recorded which). CDR3 protein: CASSSGLIGALHF. CDR3 nucleotides: TGTGCCAGCAGTTCCGGACTAATAGGGGCCCTCCACTTT.